This TCR beta chain was captured in a study of human T cells and chemical hapten exposure. For the study at large: Skin of the upper inner arm, around 2 cm by around 2 cm, received 2% DPC for sensitization.

This sample's time point: pre-sensitization, week 0. This sample's treatment: therapeutic diphenylcyclopropenone sensitization with weekly scalp DPC. Alopecia patients between 18 and 70 years old and suitable for DPC were used as donors. From the RACE reads, TCRdb called clonotypes with MiXCR, one entry per CDR3 protein. The data hold 350,000 to 450,000 distinct CDR3 sequences, with approximately 5.1% observed a single time. There are many counts of this clonotype. The sequence was obtained from a woman aged 45-65 years with alopecia areata. Some clones in this sample may be carry-over from other donors' samples. The sample here was whole blood, taken in connection with sensitization to the hapten diphenylcyclopropenone (DPC).

The CDR3 nucleotides are TGTGCCAGCAGTGGATCTGGGCTGGGAGCCGAACAGAACATTCAGTACTTC. Amino acid sequence: CASSGSGLGAEQNIQYF. The chain carries TRBV6-5 and TRBJ2-4; possibly TRBD2 for D (5 bases). The CDR3 contains 17 residues. V lost 5 bases, J lost 7 bases, and 24 bases lay in between. Germline loops: CDR1 MNHEY, CDR2 SVGAGI.